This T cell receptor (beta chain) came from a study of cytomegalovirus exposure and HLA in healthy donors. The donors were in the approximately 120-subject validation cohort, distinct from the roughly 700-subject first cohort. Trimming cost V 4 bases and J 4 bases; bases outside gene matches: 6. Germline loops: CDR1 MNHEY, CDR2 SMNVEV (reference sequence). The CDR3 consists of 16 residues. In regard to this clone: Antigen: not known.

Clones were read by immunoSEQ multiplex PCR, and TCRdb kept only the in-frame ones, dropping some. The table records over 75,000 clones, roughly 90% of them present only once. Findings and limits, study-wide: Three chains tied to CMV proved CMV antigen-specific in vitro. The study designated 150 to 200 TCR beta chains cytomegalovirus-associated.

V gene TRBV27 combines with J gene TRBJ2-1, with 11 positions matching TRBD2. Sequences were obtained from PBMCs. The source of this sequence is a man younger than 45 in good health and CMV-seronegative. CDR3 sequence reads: CASSSGLAARYNEQFF. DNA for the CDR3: TGTGCCAGCAGTTCGGGACTAGCGGCCAGATACAATGAGCAGTTCTTC.